Listed here are 9 T cell receptor beta chains from one sample, sequenced in a study of T cells in Graves' hyperthyroidism and ophthalmopathy (dated by TCRdb to between 2017 and 2020). Library construction relied on multiplex PCR. Sequencing was carried out with an Illumina HiSeq 2000. TCR beta CDR3 regions were amplified from RNA transcripts. A first-round RT-PCR of the TCR CDR3 used the HTBI primer set with the Qiagen OneStep RT-PCR kit. TCRdb reanalyzed the raw reads on its own, using fastp at Q25 for trimming and MiXCR for clone calling, and kept in-frame beta chains. Each CDR3 protein appears once, grouped with its most common genes and DNA. Present in this sample are 550,000 to 700,000 distinct CDR3 sequences, approximately 44% of which were seen just once. The top ten clonotypes cover 19% of the sample. The sequenced sample was peripheral blood or thyroid tissue (not recorded which). The receptors derive from an adult woman with Graves' disease, either hyperthyroidism or ophthalmopathy (not recorded which).

The chain's CDR3 is CASSDWAGQTYEQYF. CDR3 DNA sequence: TGTGCCAGCAGTGATTGGGCGGGACAAACCTACGAGCAGTACTTC. J is TRBJ2-7 and V is TRBV25-1; D is tentatively TRBD1 or TRBD2 (6 bases each). The germline gives CDR1 MGHDK, CDR2 SYGVNS. V was trimmed by 3 bases and J by 2 bases, leaving 14 bases between them. This CDR3 has 15 residues.

With respect to this clonotype: A read error may be the cause here, since a much bigger clone is one base away. The V gene is TRBV7-3, the J gene TRBJ1-3; D might be TRBD1 (5 bases). CDR3 length: 12 amino acids. CDR1 is SGHTA, CDR2 FQGTGA, per germline. The ends were cut back, 8 bases at V and 1 base at J, with 6 bases in the middle. The CDR3 sequence: CASGASGNTIYF. Written as DNA, the CDR3 is TGTGCCAGCGGGGCTTCTGGAAACACCATATATTTT.

This clonotype has only a few counts. V gene TRBV29-1 combines with J gene TRBJ1-1; tentative D call: TRBD1 (5 bases). The germline gives CDR1 SQVTM, CDR2 ANQGSEA. There are 13 residues in the CDR3. Deletions cut 3 bases from V and 5 bases from J, with 13 bases between. The CDR3 coding sequence is TGCAGCGTTGACAGGGAAGGGCAAACTGAAGCTTTCTTT. This sequence encodes CSVDREGQTEAFF. The full variable domain, with the rest looked up from reference TRBV29-1 and TRBJ1-1, is SAVISQKPSRDICQRGTSLTIQCQVDSQVTMMFWYRQQPGQSLTLIATANQGSEATYESGFVIDKFPISRPNLTFSTLTVSNMSPEDSSIYLCSVDREGQTEAFFGQGTRLTVV.

This clonotype was picked up many times. V gene TRBV28 combines with J gene TRBJ1-2; D perhaps matches TRBD1 (5 bases). The ends were cut back, 5 bases at V and 3 bases at J, with 7 bases in the middle. The CDR3 length is 12 residues. CDR1 and CDR2 from the germline V gene are MDHEN and SYDVKM. DNA for the CDR3: TGTGCCAGCAGTATGACAGACTATGGCTACACCTTC. Translating gives CASSMTDYGYTF.

A word on this clonotype: The DNA is left out, because the CDR3 cannot be placed on it with certainty; the CDR3 is given as TCRdb lists it. This rearrangement joins TRBV25-1 to TRBJ1-6; TRBD1 is the table's D call and was not checked against the DNA. The CDR3 has 16 amino acids, counting both end residues. Per the germline V gene, CDR1 is MGHDK and CDR2 is SYGVNS. Here the CDR3 reads CACSASKGRENSPLHF.

The rearrangement uses TRBV6-2 or TRBV6-3 and TRBJ2-6; D possibly corresponds to TRBD1 (5 bases). The CDR3 sequence is 15 residues long. V lost 2 bases and J 1 base, leaving 6 bases between the germline ends. Germline V lookup: CDR1 MNHEY, CDR2 SVGEGT. CDR3 nucleotide sequence: TGTGCCAGCAGTTACGCAGGGTCTGGGGCCAACGTCCTGACTTTC. As protein: CASSYAGSGANVLTF.

V usage is TRBV29-1 and J usage is TRBJ1-2; TRBD1 is a possible D gene (6 bases). The CDR3 runs to 11 residues. The germline gives CDR1 SQVTM, CDR2 ANQGSEA. V was cut by 7 bases and J by 6 bases, with 12 bases left in between. This CDR3 reads CSGVGAHGYTF. CDR3 nucleotides: TGCAGCGGGGTGGGGGCCCATGGCTACACCTTC.

This clonotype has a count of ten or more. This chain uses TRBV29-1 with TRBJ1-1; D gene uncertain. The CDR3 has 14 residues. Trimming pared 4 bases from V and 4 bases from J, leaving 16 bases between. CDR1 is SQVTM and CDR2 is ANQGSEA in the germline V gene. CDR3 loop: CSVGGRLSLTEAFF. DNA of the CDR3: TGCAGCGTTGGCGGTAGGTTGTCCCTCACTGAAGCTTTCTTT.

This clonotype was recorded many times. This chain joins TRBV20-1 and TRBJ2-7; D gene uncertain. CDR3 length equals 16 residues. V was pared by 0 bases and J by 4 bases, with 19 bases between. The germline V gene has CDR1 DFQATT and CDR2 SNEGSKA (reference sequence). The CDR3 reads CSARDLLGGSRYEQYF. For the CDR3, the DNA is TGCAGTGCTAGAGATCTTCTGGGCGGATCGAGGTACGAGCAGTACTTC.